This T cell receptor beta chain emerged from a study of shared clonotypes between healthy human individuals. Clones were read by immunoSEQ multiplex PCR, and TCRdb kept only the in-frame ones, dropping some. Altogether 2 million to 2.5 million clones are present, about 90% being singletons, with the ten largest covering 0.37%. This clone was seen only once. CDR3 size: 14 residues. V lost 3 bases, J lost 7 bases, and 10 bases lay in between. Looked up from germline, CDR1 is LNHDA and CDR2 is SQIVND (reference sequence). This receptor was taken from a man between 18 and 35 years old in good health. Some clones in this sample may be carry-over from other donors' samples. The specimen was naive CD4+ T cells from PBMCs. Sample subset: CD45RA+ positively selected. The chain employs TRBV19 and TRBJ1-6; possibly TRBD1 for D (5 bases). CDR3 bases: TGTGCCAGTAGTATCGACAGCAGGAATTCACCCCTCCACTTT. It encodes CASSIDSRNSPLHF.